Shown below are 15 T cell receptor beta chains from a single sample sequenced in a study of cytomegalovirus exposure and HLA in healthy donors. Use of 60 Vbeta and 13 Jbeta primers characterized the PCR. Repertoires were generated with immunoSEQ multiplex PCR, while TCRdb's copy carries only in-frame clones and drops some. The specimen's table records under 40,000 clones. Sequenced input: PBMCs. The receptors originated from a woman aged 40 to 50 in good health and CMV-seropositive.

J is TRBJ2-7 and V is TRBV4-2, with D possibly TRBD2 on 5 matching bases. Trimming shortened V by 1 base and J by 6 bases, and 13 bases separated the two germline ends. Germline assignment: CDR1 LGHNA and CDR2 YNFKEQ. This CDR3 comprises 14 residues. CDR3 sequence reads: CASSQAASGSEQYF. Written as DNA, the CDR3 is TGTGCCAGCAGCCAAGCGGCGAGCGGCAGCGAGCAGTACTTC.

The chain employs TRBV2 and TRBJ1-6; D might be TRBD1 (6 bases). The V end was cut by 10 bases, the J end by 5 bases, with 15 bases between. The CDR3 contains 14 residues. CDR1 and CDR2 (germline): SNHLY, FYNNEI. This CDR3 is CAITAGANNSPLHF. CDR3 nucleotide sequence: TGTGCCATTACCGCAGGGGCAAATAATTCACCCCTCCACTTT.

The J gene is TRBJ2-7, the V gene TRBV30, with a tentative D call TRBD1 (5 bases). Germline assignment: CDR1 GTSNPN and CDR2 SVGIG (reference sequence). V lost 5 bases and J lost 0, with 11 bases in between. This CDR3 region has 13 residues. CDR3 amino acids: CAWATDLSYEQYF. CDR3 nucleotides: TGTGCCTGGGCGACAGACCTCTCCTACGAGCAGTACTTC.

This rearrangement joins TRBV7-3 to TRBJ2-7; D perhaps matches TRBD2 (5 bases). CDR3 length: 15 residues. The V gene's germline CDR1 is SGHTA and CDR2 FQGTGA. V lost 5 bases, J lost 0 bases, and 14 bases lay in between. For the CDR3, the DNA is TGTGCCAGCAGCCCCCAACCGGGGAGCTCCTACGAGCAGTACTTC. Its protein product is CASSPQPGSSYEQYF.

The chain joins TRBV5-1 to TRBJ2-2; 13 positions agree with TRBD2. J gave up 1 base and V 3 bases, and 3 bases lay outside the gene matches. The CDR3 spans 17 residues. Germline V lookup: CDR1 SGHRS, CDR2 YFSETQ. DNA for the CDR3: TGCGCCAGCAGCTCGGGACTAGCGGGATTGAACACCGGGGAGCTGTTTTTT. It encodes CASSSGLAGLNTGELFF.

The rearrangement uses TRBV19 and TRBJ2-2; 8 nucleotides line up with TRBD1. The CDR3 runs to 16 residues. The V segment lost 7 bases and the J segment 1 base; nucleotides outside the gene matches: 8. Germline CDR1 reads LNHDA; CDR2 reads SQIVND (reference sequence). In nucleotides, the CDR3 is TGTGCCAGTAATTTCCAGGGGGCGAAGAACACCGGGGAGCTGTTTTTT. This sequence encodes CASNFQGAKNTGELFF.

The chain has TRBV6-1 and TRBJ2-7; 7 bases are a match to TRBD1. Germline V CDR1 and CDR2: MNHNS, SASEGT. J gave up 1 base and V 8 bases, and 8 bases lay outside the gene matches. The CDR3 sequence is 14 residues long. CDR3 bases: TGTGCCAGCGCCGAGGCAGGGGGTTCCTACGAGCAGTACTTC. This gives the protein CASAEAGGSYEQYF.

V gene TRBV6-1 combines with J gene TRBJ1-1, with 8 bases that match TRBD1. Germline loops: CDR1 MNHNS, CDR2 SASEGT. The ends lost 9 bases at V and 0 bases at J; junction bases unmatched: 6. The CDR3 runs 14 residues. The CDR3 coding sequence is TGTGCCAGTATGACAGGGGCCCTGAACACTGAAGCTTTCTTT. Amino acid sequence: CASMTGALNTEAFF.

V gene TRBV20-1 combines with J gene TRBJ2-7; 8 positions agree with TRBD2. V shed 3 bases and J 7 bases; nucleotides not matched to a gene: 2. The length of the CDR3 is 11 residues. CDR1 DFQATT and CDR2 SNEGSKA come from the germline V gene (reference sequence). CDR3 region: CSASGREEQYF. CDR3 DNA sequence: TGCAGTGCTAGCGGGAGGGAAGAGCAGTACTTC.

The chain carries TRBV15 and TRBJ2-1; 7 positions agree with TRBD2. In germline, CDR1 is LNHNV, CDR2 YYDKDF (reference sequence). The CDR3 is 13 amino acids. Germline trimming cut 5 bases from V and 8 bases from J; bases unmatched to any gene: 6. The CDR3 DNA reads TGTGCCACCAGCCAACCTACTAGCGATGAGCAGTTCTTC. Protein: CATSQPTSDEQFF.

The V gene is TRBV18, the J gene TRBJ2-7, with TRBD2 identical over 14 bases. The CDR3 is 16 amino acids. Germline assignment: CDR1 KGHSH and CDR2 LQKENI. V lost 4 bases and J lost 2; bases outside the gene matches: 4. CDR3 in amino acids: CASSLQTSGGAYEQYF. As DNA, the CDR3 is TGTGCCAGCTCACTACAGACTAGCGGGGGGGCCTACGAGCAGTACTTC.

The chain has TRBV5-6 and TRBJ2-2; TRBD1 agrees at 9 bases. The CDR3 is 14 amino acids. Germline CDR1 is SGHDT and CDR2 is YYEEEE. The V and J ends lost 6 bases and 4 bases, in that order; junction bases with no gene match: 4. The DNA of the CDR3 is TGTGCCAGCACCAAGACAGGGGGCACCGGGGAGCTGTTTTTT. It specifies CASTKTGGTGELFF.

V usage is TRBV14 and J usage is TRBJ1-1; no clear D gene. From germline, CDR1 is SGHDN and CDR2 FVKESK. The CDR3 totals 13 residues. The ends were cut back, 5 bases at V and 6 bases at J, with 13 bases in the middle. For the CDR3, the DNA is TGTGCCAGCAGCAAGGTACTCGGGGCTGAAGCTTTCTTT. Its protein product is CASSKVLGAEAFF.

The CDR3 coding sequence is TGTGCCAGCAATTTCGGGAGAGCCGCAAGGCCCCGAGGCCTCCAAGAGACCCAGTACTTC. Its protein is CASNFGRAARPRGLQETQYF. This chain links TRBV27 with TRBJ2-5; TRBD2 might be the D (6 bases). The germline CDR1 and CDR2 sequences are MNHEY and SMNVEV (reference sequence). Trimming left V 7 bases short and J 1 base short, with 31 bases between. This CDR3 has 20 residues.

V and J are TRBV9 and TRBJ2-3, with 9 bases aligning to TRBD2. The CDR3 has 15 amino acids. V lost 3 bases and J lost 5; bases outside the gene matches: 7. Germline CDR1 SGDLS, CDR2 YYNGEE. The CDR3, as DNA: TGTGCCAGCAGCGCCCAAAGCGGGAGGTTAGATACGCAGTATTTT. Protein: CASSAQSGRLDTQYF.